Listed here is a single T cell receptor (beta chain). This clone has only a few counts. Its antigen remains unidentified. The sample holds no much larger clone one base away, and base qualities are not on file. V has 4 bases trimmed and J has 6 bases trimmed; junction bases matching no gene number 2. The germline V gene (reference sequence) sets CDR1 to LNHDA and CDR2 to SQIVND. The CDR3, cysteine through phenylalanine, is 14 amino acids long. The sequence is cut down to CDR3 DNA, 42 bases in frame from base 1. Between about 2 and 5 ug genomic DNA was input per sample, and equal DNA input was given to paired samples. TCR beta libraries were constructed with the immunoSEQ hsTCRbeta Kit, which uses multiplexed V and J gene primers in two PCR steps. Pooled libraries, together with positive and negative controls, were sequenced on an Illumina MiSeq with a 100-cycle paired-end protocol. Under the source paper's analysis protocol: Raw data were processed by the immunoSEQ vendor into normalized, annotated TCR beta repertoire reports. Richness was counted as unique clones by nucleotide sequence, and total richness was extrapolated with the iChao1 and Efron-Thisted estimators. Pielou's evenness, Simpson's index, top-ten clone proportional abundance, and Morisita overlap index were used to characterize and compare paired lesions. TCRdb limited this immuneACCESS table to in-frame rearrangements with V and J called. A share of clones is missing; checked studies link under half to unresolved V genes, and the rest is unexplained. That table furnishes V, J and clone size, whereas the DNA furnished D and trimming. This sample lists several thousand clones; just over 85% were detected once. About 5.3% of the sample comes from the top ten.

The data belong to a study of T cells in lung cancer brain metastases (dated by TCRdb to the late 2010s). With regard to the full study: Of the approximately 20 patients, some 17 had a history of tobacco use, with a median of around 41 pack-years. Eighteen of the 20 patients received no interval therapy between primary and metastasis resection. A median interval of roughly 300 days was observed between acquisition of the primary and brain metastasis specimens. The study compared TCR beta CDR3 repertoires between fully resected primary non-small cell lung cancers and paired brain metastases. The cohort included roughly 20 patients who provided approximately 40 specimens, with each patient contributing one primary lung lesion and one brain metastasis. The median age of the patients at first diagnosis was over 55 years, and the group included 8 or 9 males and eleven to twelve females. DNA integrity number averaged about 3.5 in both primary and metastatic specimens, with no significant difference between sites. Study-wide conclusions, independent of this receptor: In brain metastases, the ten most abundant clones accounted for a significantly larger fraction of the repertoire than in primaries, a finding that suggests clonal expansion. Effects of preoperative corticosteroids on T cell infiltration in brain metastases could not be controlled. DNA fragmentation in the FFPE samples may have prevented recovery of the complete infiltrating T cell repertoire. Most clones were found to be lesion-specific, and limited overlap was observed between paired lesions (mean Morisita index roughly 0.22). Brain metastases contained significantly fewer unique productive clones than the paired primaries (median approximately 1,500 versus 4,300).

Patients underwent resection for synchronous oligometastatic disease or delayed recurrence of a solitary brain metastasis. To avoid including cancers other than NSCLC, any patient with a history of multiple malignancies was excluded. Using marked H&E slides as a guide, tumor areas were macrodissected from roughly 5 unstained approximately 11 um sections that had been deparaffinized. All specimens were fixed in formalin and embedded in paraffin (FFPE). The AllPrep DNA/RNA FFPE Kit was used for extraction of genomic DNA. Input material: tumor tissue from the primary lung tumor. What the cell subset or site label conveys for this sample: primary lung cancer lesion. The chain joins TRBV19 to TRBJ2-3; a stretch of 12 junction bases matches TRBD2. The sequence came from a man aged 50-59 years with non-small cell lung cancer. The CDR3 region: CASSRTSGVDTQYF. The DNA sequence is TGTGCCAGTAGTAGGACTAGCGGGGTGGATACGCAGTATTTT.